This TCR beta chain was sequenced for a study of shared clonotypes between healthy human individuals. Across the study: CD4 naive and CD4 memory each took three plates per donor, while CD8 naive took two and CD8 memory one. Study conclusions and caveats: Among donors, the sharing of clonotypes was expected to be influenced by sequencing depth. Few donors limited the genetic and exposure-history diversity represented.

Evenly divided among several immunoSEQ plates was the genomic DNA of each subset. TCRdb's copy holds only in-frame clones and misses some; the assay was immunoSEQ multiplex PCR. The table records roughly 770,000 clones, approximately 96% of them present only once. This CDR3 is 13 amino acids long. Germline V gene lookup returns CDR1 LNHNV and CDR2 YYDKDF (reference sequence). Unmatched junction bases numbered 3, after V lost 3 bases and J lost 6 bases. As defined, naive CD8 cells were CD45RO-negative and positively selected for CCR7, with terminally differentiated effector memory CD45RA+ cells excluded. As to this clone: Its antigen is undetermined.

This chain connects TRBV15 to TRBJ2-3, with 7 bases aligning to TRBD1. The receptor's source is a man younger than 40 in good health. Source material: naive CD8+ T cells sorted from blood. In DNA, the CDR3 is TGTGCCACCAGCAGGCTACAGGGGGATACGCAGTATTTT. It codes for CATSRLQGDTQYF.